This TCR beta chain was sequenced during a study of blood T cell repertoires in COVID-19. Trimming removed 0 bases at V and 6 bases at J, with 12 bases between. The CDR3 is 14 residues long. CDR1 is SGHDT and CDR2 is YYEEEE in the germline V gene. Allocation to cohorts depended on clinical history reported by the participants. In the source study's methods: Counts of nucleated cells, estimated from reference gene primer amplification, were obtained. This table comes from immunoSEQ multiplex PCR, and its TCRdb copy is limited to in-frame clones, with some not included. Clone size and the V and J calls come from that table; the DNA yielded D and trimming. The sample lists nearly 250,000 clones, just under 90% occurring once.

The clonotype was recovered from a man between 50 and 59 years old who had been exposed to COVID-19. This chain uses TRBV5-6 with TRBJ1-2; D gene ambiguous. Material: PBMCs or T cells enriched from blood (not recorded which). In DNA, the CDR3 is TGTGCCAGCAGCTTGGGCCAGCGACTTAATGGCTACACCTTC. It is translated as CASSLGQRLNGYTF. Using reference TRBV5-6 and TRBJ1-2 for the parts outside the CDR3, the full variable domain is DAGVTQSPTHLIKTRGQQVTLRCSPKSGHDTVSWYQQALGQGPQFIFQYYEEEERQRGNFPDRFSGHQFPNYSSELNVNALLLGDSALYLCASSLGQRLNGYTFGSGTRLTVV.